Sequencing of this T cell receptor beta chain was carried out in a study of cytotoxic CD8 clonotypes in ibrutinib-treated CLL. Study-level points and caveats: Baseline clonality, above age-matched healthy donor levels, tracked circulating CD8+ T-cell counts.

CDR1 is SGHNT, CDR2 YYREEE, per germline (reference sequence). The CDR3 length is 15 residues. V lost 4 bases to trimming and J lost 4 bases; unmatched junction nucleotides: 5. Comment on this clone: Its specificity is unknown.

Assay used: immunoSEQ multiplex PCR; TCRdb lists only in-frame clones, some missing. The sample has about 32,000 clones, about 64% seen once. The chain joins TRBV5-4 to TRBJ1-4; 9 bases map to TRBD1. Sample: PBMCs, taken at disease progression, from a patient treated with ibrutinib. This TCR was recovered from a human donor with chronic lymphocytic leukemia. In nucleotides, the CDR3 is TGTGCCAGCAGCCCACAGGGGGCTAGTAATGAAAAACTGTTTTTT. It encodes CASSPQGASNEKLFF.